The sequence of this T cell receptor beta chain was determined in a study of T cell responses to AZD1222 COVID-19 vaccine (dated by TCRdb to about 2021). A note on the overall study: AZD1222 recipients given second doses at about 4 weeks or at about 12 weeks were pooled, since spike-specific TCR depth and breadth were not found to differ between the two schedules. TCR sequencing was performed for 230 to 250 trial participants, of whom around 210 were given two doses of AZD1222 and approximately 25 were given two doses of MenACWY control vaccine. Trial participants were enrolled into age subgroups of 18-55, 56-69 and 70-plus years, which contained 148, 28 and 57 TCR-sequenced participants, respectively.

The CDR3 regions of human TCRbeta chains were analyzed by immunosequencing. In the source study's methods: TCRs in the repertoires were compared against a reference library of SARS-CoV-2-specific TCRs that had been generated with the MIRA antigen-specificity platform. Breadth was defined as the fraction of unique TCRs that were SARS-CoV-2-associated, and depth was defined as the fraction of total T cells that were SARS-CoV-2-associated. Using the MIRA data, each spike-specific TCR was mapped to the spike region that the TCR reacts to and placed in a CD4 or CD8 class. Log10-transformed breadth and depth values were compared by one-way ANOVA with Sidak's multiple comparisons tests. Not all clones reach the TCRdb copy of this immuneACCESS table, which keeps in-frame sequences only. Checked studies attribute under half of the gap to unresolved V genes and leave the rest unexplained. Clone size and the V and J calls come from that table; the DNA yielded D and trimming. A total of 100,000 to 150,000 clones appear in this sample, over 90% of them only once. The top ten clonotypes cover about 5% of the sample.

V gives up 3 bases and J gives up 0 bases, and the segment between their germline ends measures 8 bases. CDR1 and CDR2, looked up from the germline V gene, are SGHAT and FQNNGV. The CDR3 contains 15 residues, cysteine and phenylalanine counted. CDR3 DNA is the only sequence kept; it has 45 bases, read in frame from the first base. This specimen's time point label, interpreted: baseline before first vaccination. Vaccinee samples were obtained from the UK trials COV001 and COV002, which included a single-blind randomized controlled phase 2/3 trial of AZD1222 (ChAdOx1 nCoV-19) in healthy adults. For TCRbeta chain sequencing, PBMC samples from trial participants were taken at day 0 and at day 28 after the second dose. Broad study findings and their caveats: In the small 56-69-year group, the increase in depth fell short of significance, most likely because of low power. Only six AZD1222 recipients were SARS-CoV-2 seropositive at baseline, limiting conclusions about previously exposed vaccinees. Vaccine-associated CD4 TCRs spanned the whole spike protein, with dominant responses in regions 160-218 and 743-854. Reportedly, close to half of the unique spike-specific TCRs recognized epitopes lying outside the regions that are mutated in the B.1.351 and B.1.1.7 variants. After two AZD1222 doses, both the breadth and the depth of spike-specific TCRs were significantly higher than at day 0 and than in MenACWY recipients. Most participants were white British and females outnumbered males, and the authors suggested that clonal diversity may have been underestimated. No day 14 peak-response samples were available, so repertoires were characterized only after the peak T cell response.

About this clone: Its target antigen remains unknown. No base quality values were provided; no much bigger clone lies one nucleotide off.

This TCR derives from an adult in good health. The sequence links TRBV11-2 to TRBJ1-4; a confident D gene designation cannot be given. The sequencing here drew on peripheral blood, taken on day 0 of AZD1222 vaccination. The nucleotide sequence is TGTGCCAGCAGCTTCATCTGGGCAACTAATGAAAAACTGTTTTTT. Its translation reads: CASSFIWATNEKLFF. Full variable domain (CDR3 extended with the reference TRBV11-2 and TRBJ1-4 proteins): EAGVAQSPRYKIIEKRQSVAFWCNPISGHATLYWYQQILGQGPKLLIQFQNNGVVDDSQLPKDRFSAERLKGVDSTLKIQPAKLEDSAVYLCASSFIWATNEKLFFGSGTQLSVL.